Listed here are 7 T cell receptor beta chains from one sample, sequenced in a study of T cells after yellow fever vaccination. One entry per CDR3 protein results from TCRdb running MiXCR on the 5' RACE reads. The sample has a few hundred thousand distinct CDR3 sequences; 3% to 4.5% are singletons. The sample was PBMCs, taken on the day of the yellow fever booster vaccination. All receptors derive from a man aged 18-30 years who received the YFV17D yellow fever vaccine.

This sequence joins TRBV5-1 and TRBJ2-7; a possible D gene is TRBD2 (6 bases). Trimming removed 3 bases from V and 7 bases from J, with 17 bases in between. The germline CDR1 and CDR2 sequences are SGHRS and YFSETQ. The CDR3 is 14 amino acids. CDR3 sequence: CASSWRASVEEQYF. DNA of the CDR3: TGCGCCAGCAGCTGGCGGGCTAGCGTGGAGGAGCAGTACTTC.

This clonotype was seen many times. The chain uses TRBV7-9 and TRBJ2-1; 8 bases align to TRBD1. The junction had 5 bases not matched to a gene; V was cut back by 1 base and J by 6 bases. The CDR3 covers 15 residues. The germline gives CDR1 SEHNR, CDR2 FQNEAQ (reference sequence). CDR3 region: CASSLVGTGPNEQFF. The CDR3 nucleotides are TGTGCCAGCAGCTTAGTAGGGACAGGACCCAATGAGCAGTTCTTC.

This clonotype has ten or more counts. This chain connects TRBV5-1 to TRBJ1-6, with 7 bases fitting TRBD1. J was trimmed by 7 bases and V by 0 bases; bases with no gene match: 4. The CDR3 covers 15 residues. Germline CDR1 and CDR2: SGHRS and YFSETQ. The CDR3 region is CASSLAAQGNSPLHF. CDR3 nucleotides: TGCGCCAGCAGCTTGGCGGCACAGGGGAATTCACCCCTCCACTTT.

This clonotype was observed many times. This rearrangement joins TRBV7-9 to TRBJ2-7; D not resolved. Germline CDR1 reads SEHNR; CDR2 reads FQNEAQ (reference sequence). V was pared by 6 bases and J by 2 bases, with 17 bases between. This CDR3 spans 15 amino acids. CDR3 protein: CASSFPRQCPYEQYV. The CDR3 DNA is TGTGCCAGCAGTTTTCCCCGTCAATGCCCCTACGAGCAGTACGTC.

The V gene is TRBV3-1, the J gene TRBJ1-3; D is unresolved. Per germline, CDR1 LGHDT and CDR2 YNNKEL (reference sequence). The V end was cut by 0 bases, the J end by 5 bases, with 11 bases between. CDR3 size: 15 residues. CDR3 in amino acids: CASSQDADLRNTIYF. CDR3 sequence (DNA): TGTGCCAGCAGCCAAGACGCGGACCTGAGAAACACCATATATTTT.

This sequence joins TRBV7-9 and TRBJ2-3; 10 nucleotides align to TRBD2. Germline-derived CDR1 and CDR2 are SEHNR and FQNEAQ (reference sequence). Germline trimming cut 5 bases from V and 4 bases from J; bases unmatched to any gene: 15. The CDR3 length is 18 residues. This CDR3 reads CASSLTPWERGGADTQYF. The CDR3 coding sequence is TGTGCCAGCAGCCTAACCCCTTGGGAGCGGGGGGGAGCAGATACGCAGTATTTT.

The CDR3 DNA follows: TGCAGTGCTAGTAGCCCAGGTCTATGGGGCTACACCTTC. This gives the protein CSASSPGLWGYTF. The chain combines TRBV20-1 with TRBJ1-2; D is ambiguous. The CDR3 has 13 amino acids. The germline V and J ends were trimmed by 3 bases and 8 bases, with 16 bases remaining between them. The germline V gene has CDR1 DFQATT and CDR2 SNEGSKA (reference sequence).